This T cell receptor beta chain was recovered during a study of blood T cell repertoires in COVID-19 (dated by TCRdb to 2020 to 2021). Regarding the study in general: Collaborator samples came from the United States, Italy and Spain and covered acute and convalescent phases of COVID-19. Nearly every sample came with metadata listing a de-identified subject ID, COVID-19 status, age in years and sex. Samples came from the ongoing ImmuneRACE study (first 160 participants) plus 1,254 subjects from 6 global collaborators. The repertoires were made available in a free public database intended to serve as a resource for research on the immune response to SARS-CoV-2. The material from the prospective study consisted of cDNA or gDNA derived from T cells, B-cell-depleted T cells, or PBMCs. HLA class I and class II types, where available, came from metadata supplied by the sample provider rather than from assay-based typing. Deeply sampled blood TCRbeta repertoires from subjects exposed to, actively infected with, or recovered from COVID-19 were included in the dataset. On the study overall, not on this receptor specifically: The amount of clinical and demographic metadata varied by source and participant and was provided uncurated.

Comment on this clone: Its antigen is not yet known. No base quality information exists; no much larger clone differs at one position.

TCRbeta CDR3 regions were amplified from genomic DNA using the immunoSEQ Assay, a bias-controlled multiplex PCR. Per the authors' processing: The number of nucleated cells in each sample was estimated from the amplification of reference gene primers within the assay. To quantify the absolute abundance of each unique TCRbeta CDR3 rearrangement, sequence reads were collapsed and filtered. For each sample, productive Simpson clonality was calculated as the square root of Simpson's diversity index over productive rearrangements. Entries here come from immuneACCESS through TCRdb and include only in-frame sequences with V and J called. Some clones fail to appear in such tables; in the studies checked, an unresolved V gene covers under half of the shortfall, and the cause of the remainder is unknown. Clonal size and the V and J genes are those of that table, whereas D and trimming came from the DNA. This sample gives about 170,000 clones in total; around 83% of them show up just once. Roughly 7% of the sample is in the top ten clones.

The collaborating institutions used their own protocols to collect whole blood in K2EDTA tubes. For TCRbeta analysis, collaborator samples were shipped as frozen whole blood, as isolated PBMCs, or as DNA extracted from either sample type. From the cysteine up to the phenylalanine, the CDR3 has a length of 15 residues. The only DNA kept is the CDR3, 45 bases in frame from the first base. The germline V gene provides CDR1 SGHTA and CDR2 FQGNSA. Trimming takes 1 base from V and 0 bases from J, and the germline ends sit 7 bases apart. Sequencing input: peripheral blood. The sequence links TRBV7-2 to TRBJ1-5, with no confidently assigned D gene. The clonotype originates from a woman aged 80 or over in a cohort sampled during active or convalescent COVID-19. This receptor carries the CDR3 CASSLGYYSNQPQHF. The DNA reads TGTGCCAGCAGCTTAGGCTATTATAGCAATCAGCCCCAGCATTTT.